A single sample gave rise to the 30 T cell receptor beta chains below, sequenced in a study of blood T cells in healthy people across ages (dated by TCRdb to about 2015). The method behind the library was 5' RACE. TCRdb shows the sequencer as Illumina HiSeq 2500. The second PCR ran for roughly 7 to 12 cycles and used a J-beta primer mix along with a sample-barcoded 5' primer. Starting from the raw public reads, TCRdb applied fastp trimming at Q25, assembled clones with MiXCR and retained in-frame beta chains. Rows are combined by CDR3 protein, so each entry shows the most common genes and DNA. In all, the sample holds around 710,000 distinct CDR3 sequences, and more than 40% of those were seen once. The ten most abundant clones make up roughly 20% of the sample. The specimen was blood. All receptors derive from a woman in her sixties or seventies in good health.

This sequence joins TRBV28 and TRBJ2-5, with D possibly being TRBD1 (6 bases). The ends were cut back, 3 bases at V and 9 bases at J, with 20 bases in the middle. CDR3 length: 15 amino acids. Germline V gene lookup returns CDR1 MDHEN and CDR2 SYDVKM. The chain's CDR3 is CASSLKGRGLRAQYF. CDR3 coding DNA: TGTGCCAGCAGTTTGAAAGGCAGGGGATTACGGGCCCAGTACTTC.

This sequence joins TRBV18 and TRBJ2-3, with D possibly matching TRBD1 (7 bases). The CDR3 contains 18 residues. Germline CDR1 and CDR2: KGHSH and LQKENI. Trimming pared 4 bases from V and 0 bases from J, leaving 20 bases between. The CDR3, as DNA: TGTGCCAGCTCACGAAACGCGGGGACAGCTCTTAGCACAGATACGCAGTATTTT. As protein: CASSRNAGTALSTDTQYF.

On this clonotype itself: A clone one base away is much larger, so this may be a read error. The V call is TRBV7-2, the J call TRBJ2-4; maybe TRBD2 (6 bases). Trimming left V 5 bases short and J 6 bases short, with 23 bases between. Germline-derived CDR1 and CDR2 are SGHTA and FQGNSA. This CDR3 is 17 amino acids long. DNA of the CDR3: TGTGCCAGCAGCGGAACCGAGACTAGTTCCCTCGGAAACATTCAGTACTTC. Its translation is CASSGTETSSLGNIQYF.

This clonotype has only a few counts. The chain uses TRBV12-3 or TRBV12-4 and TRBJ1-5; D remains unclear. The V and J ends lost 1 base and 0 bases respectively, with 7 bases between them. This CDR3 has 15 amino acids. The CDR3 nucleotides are TGTGCCAGCAGTTTAGGGCAGATTAGCAATCAGCCCCAGCATTTT. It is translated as CASSLGQISNQPQHF.

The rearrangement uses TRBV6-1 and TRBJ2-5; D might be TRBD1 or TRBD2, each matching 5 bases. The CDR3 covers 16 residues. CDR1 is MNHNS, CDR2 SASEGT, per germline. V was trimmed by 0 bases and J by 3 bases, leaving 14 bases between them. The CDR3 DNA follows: TGTGCCAGCAGTGAAGCCCACGGGACGTTTAAAGAGACCCAGTACTTC. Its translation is CASSEAHGTFKETQYF.

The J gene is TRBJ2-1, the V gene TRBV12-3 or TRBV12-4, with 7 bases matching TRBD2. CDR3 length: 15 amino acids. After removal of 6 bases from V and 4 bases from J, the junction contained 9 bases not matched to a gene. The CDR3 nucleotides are TGTGCCAGCAGCCGCCGGGCGGGAGCTTACAATGAGCAGTTCTTC. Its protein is CASSRRAGAYNEQFF.

CDR3 sequence reads: CASSQPTSGEQYF. The CDR3 nucleotides are TGTGCCAGCAGCCAACCCACCAGCGGGGAGCAGTACTTC. V is TRBV4-2 and J is TRBJ2-5, with 7 bases identical to TRBD2. V dropped 2 bases and J dropped 11; count of bases not matched to a gene: 8. The germline V gene has CDR1 LGHNA and CDR2 YNFKEQ. There are 13 residues in the CDR3.

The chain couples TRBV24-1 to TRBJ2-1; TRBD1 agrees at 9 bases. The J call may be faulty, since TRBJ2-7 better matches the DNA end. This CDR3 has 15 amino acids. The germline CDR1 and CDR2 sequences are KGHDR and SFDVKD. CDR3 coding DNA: TGTGCCACCAGTGACCCCGGACAGGGGAACAATGAGCAGTACTTC. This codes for CATSDPGQGNNEQYF.

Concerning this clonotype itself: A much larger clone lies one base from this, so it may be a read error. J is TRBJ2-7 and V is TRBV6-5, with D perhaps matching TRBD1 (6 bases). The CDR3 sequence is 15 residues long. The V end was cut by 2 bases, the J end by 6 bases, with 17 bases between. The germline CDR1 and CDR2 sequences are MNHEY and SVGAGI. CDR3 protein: CASSYATGRTSEQYF. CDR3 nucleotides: TGTGCCAGCAGTTACGCAACAGGGAGAACCAGCGAGCAGTACTTC.

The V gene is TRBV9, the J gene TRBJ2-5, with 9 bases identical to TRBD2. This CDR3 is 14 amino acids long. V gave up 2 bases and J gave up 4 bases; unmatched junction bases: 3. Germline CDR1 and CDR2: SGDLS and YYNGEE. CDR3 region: CASSVDSGRETQYF. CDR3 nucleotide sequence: TGTGCCAGCAGCGTGGATAGCGGGAGAGAGACCCAGTACTTC.

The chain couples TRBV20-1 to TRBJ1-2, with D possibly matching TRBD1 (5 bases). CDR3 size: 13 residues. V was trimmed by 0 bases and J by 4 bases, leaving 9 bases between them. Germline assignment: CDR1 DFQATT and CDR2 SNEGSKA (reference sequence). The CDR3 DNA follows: TGCAGTGCTAGAGAAACAGGTTTCTATGGCTACACCTTC. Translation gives CSARETGFYGYTF.

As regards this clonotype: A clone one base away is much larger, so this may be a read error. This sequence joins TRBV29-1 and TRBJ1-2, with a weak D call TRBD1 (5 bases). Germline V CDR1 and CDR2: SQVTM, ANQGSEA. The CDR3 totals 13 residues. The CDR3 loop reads CSAGGVRVSGCTF. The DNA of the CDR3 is TGCAGCGCCGGGGGGGTTAGAGTCTCTGGCTGCACCTTC.

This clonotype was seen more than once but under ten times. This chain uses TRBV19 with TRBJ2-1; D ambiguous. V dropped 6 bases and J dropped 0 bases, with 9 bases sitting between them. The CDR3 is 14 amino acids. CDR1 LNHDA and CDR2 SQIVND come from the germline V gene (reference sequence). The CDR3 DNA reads TGTGCCAGTAGCAGGTCCAGCTCCTACAATGAGCAGTTCTTC. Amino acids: CASSRSSSYNEQFF.

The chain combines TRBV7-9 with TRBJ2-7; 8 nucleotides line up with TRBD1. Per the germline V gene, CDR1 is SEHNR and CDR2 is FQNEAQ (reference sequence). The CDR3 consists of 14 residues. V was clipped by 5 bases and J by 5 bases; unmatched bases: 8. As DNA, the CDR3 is TGTGCCAGCAGCGCGACAGGGGTAGCGGACGAGCAGTACTTC. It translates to CASSATGVADEQYF.

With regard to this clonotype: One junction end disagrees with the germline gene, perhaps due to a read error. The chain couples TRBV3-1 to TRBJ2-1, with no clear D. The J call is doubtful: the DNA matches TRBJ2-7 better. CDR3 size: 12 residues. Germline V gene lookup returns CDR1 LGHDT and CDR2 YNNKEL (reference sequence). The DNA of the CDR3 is TGTGTCAGCAGCCAAAGACCAACCGAGCAGTACTTC. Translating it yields CVSSQRPTEQYF.

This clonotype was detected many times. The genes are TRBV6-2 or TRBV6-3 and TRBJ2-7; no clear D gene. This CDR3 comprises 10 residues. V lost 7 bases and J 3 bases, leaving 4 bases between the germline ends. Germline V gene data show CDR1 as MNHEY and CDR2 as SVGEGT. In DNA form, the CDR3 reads TGTGCCAGCAACCGCTACGAGCAGTACTTC. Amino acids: CASNRYEQYF.

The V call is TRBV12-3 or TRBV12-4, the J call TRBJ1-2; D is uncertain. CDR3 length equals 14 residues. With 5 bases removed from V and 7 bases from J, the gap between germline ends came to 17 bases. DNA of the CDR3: TGTGCCAGCAGTCAGACGGGGATTCTGGGTGGCTACACCTTC. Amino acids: CASSQTGILGGYTF.

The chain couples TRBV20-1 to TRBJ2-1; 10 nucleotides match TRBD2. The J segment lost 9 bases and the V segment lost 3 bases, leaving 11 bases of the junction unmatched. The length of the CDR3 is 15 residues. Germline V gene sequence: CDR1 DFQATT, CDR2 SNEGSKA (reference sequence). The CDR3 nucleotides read TGCAGTGCTAGTCGAGTAGCGGGAGGCCGTCTTGAGCAGTTCTTC. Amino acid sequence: CSASRVAGGRLEQFF.

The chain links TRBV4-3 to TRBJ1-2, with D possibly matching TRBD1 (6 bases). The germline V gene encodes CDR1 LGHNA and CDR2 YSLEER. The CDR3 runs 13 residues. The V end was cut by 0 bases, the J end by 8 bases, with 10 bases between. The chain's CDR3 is CASSQDSGAGYTF. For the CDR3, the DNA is TGCGCCAGCAGCCAAGATTCGGGGGCGGGCTACACCTTC.

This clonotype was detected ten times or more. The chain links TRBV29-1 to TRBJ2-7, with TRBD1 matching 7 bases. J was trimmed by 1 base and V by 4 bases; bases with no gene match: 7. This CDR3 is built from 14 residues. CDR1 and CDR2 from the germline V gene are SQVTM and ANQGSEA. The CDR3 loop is CSVGRDRASYEQYF. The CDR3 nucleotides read TGCAGCGTTGGACGAGACAGGGCGTCCTACGAGCAGTACTTC.

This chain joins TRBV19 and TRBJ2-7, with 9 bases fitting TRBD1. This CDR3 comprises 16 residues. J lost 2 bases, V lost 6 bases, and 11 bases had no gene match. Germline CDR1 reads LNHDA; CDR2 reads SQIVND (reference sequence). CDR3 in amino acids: CASRPEQGAGPYEQYF. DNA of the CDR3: TGTGCCAGTAGACCCGAACAGGGGGCTGGTCCCTACGAGCAGTACTTC. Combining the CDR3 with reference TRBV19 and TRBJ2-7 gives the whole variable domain DGGITQSPKYLFRKEGQNVTLSCEQNLNHDAMYWYRQDPGQGLRLIYYSQIVNDFQKGDIAEGYSVSREKKESFPLTVTSAQKNPTAFYLCASRPEQGAGPYEQYFGPGTRLTVT.

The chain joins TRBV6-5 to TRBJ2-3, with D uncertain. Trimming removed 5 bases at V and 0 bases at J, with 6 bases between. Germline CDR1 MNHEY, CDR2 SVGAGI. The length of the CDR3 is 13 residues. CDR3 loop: CASSGQSTDTQYF. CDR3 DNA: TGTGCCAGCAGTGGCCAAAGCACAGATACGCAGTATTTT.

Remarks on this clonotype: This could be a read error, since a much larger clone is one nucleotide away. The CDR3 DNA reads TGCAGCGTTGAATCGGCCGGGGGGGAGACCCAGTACTTC. Translation gives CSVESAGGETQYF. The V and J genes are TRBV29-1 and TRBJ2-7; 7 bases fit TRBD2. The J call may be incorrect, as the DNA end agrees better with TRBJ2-5. The CDR3 is 13 residues long. CDR1 is SQVTM and CDR2 is ANQGSEA in the germline V gene.

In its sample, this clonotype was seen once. The CDR3 loop reads CASRAQGSYGYTF. The CDR3 DNA reads as TGTGCCAGCAGGGCCCAGGGTTCCTATGGCTACACCTTC. The gene calls are TRBV6-1 and TRBJ1-2; tentative D call: TRBD1 (5 bases). The CDR3 consists of 13 residues. Germline CDR1 is MNHNS and CDR2 is SASEGT. The V end lost 6 bases, the J end lost 4 bases, and 12 bases lay between the germline ends.

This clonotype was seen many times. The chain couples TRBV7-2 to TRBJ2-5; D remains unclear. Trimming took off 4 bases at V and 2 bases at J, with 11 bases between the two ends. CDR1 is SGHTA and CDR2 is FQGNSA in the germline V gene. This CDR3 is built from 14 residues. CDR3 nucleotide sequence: TGTGCCAGCAGCTGGCCTGGGTATCAAGAGACCCAGTACTTC. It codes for CASSWPGYQETQYF.

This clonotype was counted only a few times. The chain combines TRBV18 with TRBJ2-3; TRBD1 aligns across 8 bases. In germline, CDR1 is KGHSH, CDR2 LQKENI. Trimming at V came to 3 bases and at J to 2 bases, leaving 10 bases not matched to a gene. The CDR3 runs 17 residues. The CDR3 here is CASSPDSGTGNTDTQYF. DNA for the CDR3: TGTGCCAGCTCACCTGACAGTGGGACAGGAAACACAGATACGCAGTATTTT. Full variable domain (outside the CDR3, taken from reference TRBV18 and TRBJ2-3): NAGVMQNPRHLVRRRGQEARLRCSPMKGHSHVYWYRQLPEEGLKFMVYLQKENIIDESGMPKERFSAEFPKEGPSILRIQQVVRGDSAAYFCASSPDSGTGNTDTQYFGPGTRLTVL.

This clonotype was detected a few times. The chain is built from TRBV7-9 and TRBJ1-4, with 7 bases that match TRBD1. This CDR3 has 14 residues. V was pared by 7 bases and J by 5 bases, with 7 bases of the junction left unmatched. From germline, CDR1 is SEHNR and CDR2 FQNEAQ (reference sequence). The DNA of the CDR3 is TGTGCCAGCACCACCGGGACAGAGAATGAAAAACTGTTTTTT. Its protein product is CASTTGTENEKLFF.

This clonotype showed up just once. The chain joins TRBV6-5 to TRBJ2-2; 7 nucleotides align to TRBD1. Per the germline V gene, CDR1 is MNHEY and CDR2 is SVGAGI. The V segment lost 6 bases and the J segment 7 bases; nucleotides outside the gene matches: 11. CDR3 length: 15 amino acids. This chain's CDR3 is CASSSYRQGGGELFF. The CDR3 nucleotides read TGTGCCAGCAGCTCATACCGACAGGGTGGCGGGGAGCTGTTTTTT.

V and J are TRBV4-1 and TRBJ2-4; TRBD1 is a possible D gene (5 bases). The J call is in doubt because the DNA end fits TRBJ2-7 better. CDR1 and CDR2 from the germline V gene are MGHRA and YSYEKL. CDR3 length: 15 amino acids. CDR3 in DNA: TGCGCCAGCAGCCAAGAAGGGGAACCCCAAGACGAGCAGTACTTC. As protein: CASSQEGEPQDEQYF.

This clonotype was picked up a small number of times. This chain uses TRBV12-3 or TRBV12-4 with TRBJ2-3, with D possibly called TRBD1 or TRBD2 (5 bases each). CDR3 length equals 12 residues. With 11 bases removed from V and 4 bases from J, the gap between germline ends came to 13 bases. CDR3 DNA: TGTGCCTCCGGCCTGGGACCAGATACGCAGTATTTT. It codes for CASGLGPDTQYF.